These T cell receptor beta chains were read from a single sample in a study of OX40 agonist ivuxolimab in advanced cancers. The method was immunoSEQ multiplex PCR; TCRdb's version includes in-frame clones alone and lacks a portion of them. The sample yields roughly 86,000 clones, more than 85% seen once. The sequences come from CD4+ or CD8+ T cells sorted from blood, collected in a trial of the OX40 agonist ivuxolimab. Receptor source: an adult with an advanced solid tumor such as melanoma, head and neck, liver or kidney cancer. Each CDR3 is given with its conserved first and last residue. A D gene is named only where the DNA matches it firmly. Only part of the rows carry a size: once, few, many, or a class if the clone is expanded.

size	J	D	V	CDR3	DNA
-	TRBJ2-5	TRBD2	TRBV13	CASSLGAGLQETQYF	TGTGCCAGCAGCTTAGGAGCGGGACTCCAAGAGACCCAGTACTTC
-	TRBJ1-5	TRBD1	TRBV19	CASSMFGQGDQPQHF	TGTGCCAGTAGTATGTTCGGACAGGGTGATCAGCCCCAGCATTTT
few	TRBJ1-5	-	TRBV18	CASSPRGNQPQHF	TGTGCCAGCTCACCACGAGGGAATCAGCCCCAGCATTTT
-	TRBJ1-3	-	TRBV28	CASKTRGEPGNTIYF	TGTGCCAGCAAAACCCGGGGGGAACCTGGAAACACCATATATTTT
-	TRBJ1-1	-	TRBV18	CASSPLDGMNTEAFF	TGTGCCAGCTCACCACTCGACGGCATGAACACTGAAGCTTTCTTT
-	TRBJ1-4	-	TRBV28	CASSRTDSEKLFF	TGTGCCAGCAGCCGGACAGACAGCGAAAAACTGTTTTTT
-	TRBJ1-2	-	TRBV6-6	CASSYLGDYGYTF	TGTGCCAGCAGTTACTTAGGGGACTATGGCTACACCTTC
-	TRBJ1-1	-	TRBV12-5	CASGVGGPGHTEAFF	TGTGCTAGTGGTGTAGGGGGACCAGGGCACACTGAAGCTTTCTTT
-	TRBJ1-3	-	TRBV2	CASSVVGPGNTIYF	TGTGCCAGCAGTGTGGTAGGGCCTGGAAACACCATATATTTT
-	TRBJ2-7	TRBD2	TRBV4-3	CASSQVQSGSYEQYF	TGCGCCAGCAGCCAAGTTCAGAGCGGGAGCTACGAGCAGTACTTC
-	TRBJ2-7	TRBD2	TRBV5-1	CASSSGLAGGGLSYEQYF	TGCGCCAGCAGCTCTGGACTAGCGGGAGGGGGCCTCTCCTACGAGCAGTACTTC
-	TRBJ1-2	-	TRBV6-1	CASNKGLYGYTF	TGTGCCAGCAACAAGGGGCTCTATGGCTACACCTTC
-	TRBJ1-5	-	TRBV18	CASSQGSNQPQHF	TGTGCCAGCTCACAGGGGTCCAATCAGCCCCAGCATTTT
-	TRBJ2-1	-	TRBV18	CASSPPGLKDNEQFF	TGTGCCAGCTCACCACCGGGGCTAAAAGACAATGAGCAGTTCTTC
-	TRBJ2-7	-	TRBV4-3	CASSQEVSPSYEQYF	TGCGCCAGCAGCCAAGAAGTCTCACCGTCCTACGAGCAGTACTTC
-	TRBJ1-2	TRBD1	TRBV28	CASSPTGAVPYGYTF	TGTGCCAGCAGTCCGACAGGGGCCGTACCCTATGGCTACACCTTC
-	TRBJ2-1	TRBD2	TRBV6-5	CASRRTSDFFNEQFF	TGTGCCAGCAGGAGGACTAGCGACTTTTTCAATGAGCAGTTCTTC
few	TRBJ2-4	TRBD2	TRBV28	CASSPGTSGRSAVLAKNIQYF	TGTGCCAGCAGTCCCGGGACTAGCGGGAGAAGTGCGGTCCTAGCCAAAAACATTCAGTACTTC
few	TRBJ1-3	-	TRBV5-1	CASSLDPYRVGGNTIYF	TGCGCCAGCAGCTTGGATCCCTACAGGGTGGGCGGAAACACCATATATTTT
-	TRBJ2-1	-	TRBV28	CASSGPMGRGAGNEQFF	TGTGCCAGCAGTGGCCCCATGGGGCGTGGGGCCGGGAATGAGCAGTTCTTC
-	TRBJ1-2	-	TRBV27	CASSFWNRAGYTF	TGTGCCAGCAGTTTCTGGAACAGGGCCGGCTACACCTTC
-	TRBJ2-5	-	TRBV7-9	CASSSEETQYF	TGTGCCAGCAGCTCGGAAGAGACCCAGTACTTC
-	TRBJ2-5	TRBD2	TRBV7-9	CASSVAGGGETQYF	TGTGCCAGCAGCGTAGCGGGAGGGGGAGAGACCCAGTACTTC
-	TRBJ1-2	TRBD1	TRBV27	CASSLEGTGVGYTF	TGTGCCAGCAGTTTAGAGGGGACAGGGGTTGGCTACACCTTC
-	TRBJ2-1	-	TRBV4-1	CASSHVIRGLIHNEQFF	TGCGCCAGCAGCCACGTAATACGGGGGCTTATCCACAATGAGCAGTTCTTC
-	TRBJ2-5	-	TRBV7-9	CASSQMPDTFPSQETQYF	TGTGCCAGCAGCCAAATGCCGGACACCTTCCCAAGCCAAGAGACCCAGTACTTC
-	TRBJ2-1	TRBD2	TRBV7-9	CASSKGLAGGRNEQFF	TGTGCCAGCAGCAAGGGACTAGCGGGAGGTAGGAATGAGCAGTTCTTC
-	TRBJ2-1	TRBD2	TRBV4-3	CASSRDSLAGSYNEQFF	TGCGCCAGCAGCCGAGACTCACTAGCGGGATCCTACAATGAGCAGTTCTTC
-	TRBJ2-7	TRBD2	TRBV6-5	CASSTGLAGGEQYF	TGTGCCAGCAGTACCGGACTAGCGGGAGGCGAGCAGTACTTC
-	TRBJ1-4	-	TRBV28	CASSWGGEKLFF	TGTGCCAGCAGTTGGGGGGGTGAAAAACTGTTTTTT
-	TRBJ2-1	TRBD1	TRBV2	CASNGQGGPGEQFF	TGTGCCAGCAATGGACAGGGCGGGCCGGGAGAGCAGTTCTTC
-	TRBJ2-5	-	TRBV7-8	CASSPREHGETQYF	TGTGCCAGCAGCCCTCGGGAGCATGGGGAGACCCAGTACTTC
few	TRBJ1-4	-	TRBV18	CASSRLLGNEKLFF	TGTGCCAGCTCACGATTATTGGGAAATGAAAAACTGTTTTTT
few	TRBJ2-1	TRBD2	TRBV5-1	CASSLQAGGANEQFF	TGCGCCAGCAGCTTGCAAGCGGGAGGGGCCAATGAGCAGTTCTTC
-	TRBJ1-2	-	TRBV18	CASSPNIQRTALNYGYTF	TGTGCCAGCTCACCAAATATCCAGCGGACAGCGCTTAACTATGGCTACACCTTC
-	TRBJ1-2	-	TRBV5-1	CASSLGGHYGYTF	TGCGCCAGCAGCTTGGGGGGGCACTATGGCTACACCTTC
-	TRBJ2-1	-	TRBV7-8	CASERSSYNEQFF	TGTGCCAGCGAAAGGAGCTCCTACAATGAGCAGTTCTTC
-	TRBJ2-4	-	TRBV19	CASSIGWPKNIQYF	TGTGCCAGTAGTATAGGCTGGCCCAAAAACATTCAGTACTTC
once	TRBJ1-1	-	TRBV2	CASTWKGPTEAFF	TGTGCCAGCACGTGGAAGGGGCCCACTGAAGCTTTCTTT
-	TRBJ1-3	-	TRBV9	CASSVGREYSGNTIYF	TGTGCCAGCAGCGTAGGTCGTGAGTACTCTGGAAACACCATATATTTT
-	TRBJ1-1	TRBD1	TRBV18	CASSTQTGGSTEAFF	TGTGCCAGCTCAACTCAGACAGGGGGTTCGACTGAAGCTTTCTTT
-	TRBJ2-7	TRBD1	TRBV12-5	CASGFTGGADEQYF	TGTGCTAGTGGTTTCACAGGGGGCGCGGACGAGCAGTACTTC
-	TRBJ1-5	-	TRBV5-4	CASSFRGFGQHF	TGTGCCAGCAGCTTTCGGGGCTTCGGCCAGCATTTT
-	TRBJ1-1	TRBD1	TRBV19	CASSNPGQGSEAFF	TGTGCCAGTAGTAACCCGGGACAGGGGTCTGAAGCTTTCTTT
once	TRBJ2-1	-	TRBV7-2	CASSPGMTGLRGEQFF	TGTGCCAGCAGCCCCGGTATGACGGGATTACGAGGCGAGCAGTTCTTC
-	TRBJ1-6	TRBD1	TRBV30	CAWSVTGGNSPLHF	TGTGCCTGGAGTGTAACAGGGGGGAATTCACCCCTCCACTTT
-	TRBJ2-7	-	TRBV28	CASSWRTGRYEQYF	TGTGCCAGCAGCTGGAGAACAGGGAGATACGAGCAGTACTTC
-	TRBJ1-5	-	TRBV6-5	CASGYTTGQPQHF	TGTGCCAGCGGGTACACCACGGGTCAGCCCCAGCATTTT
-	TRBJ2-7	TRBD2	TRBV27	CASSALTSGRTYEQYF	TGTGCCAGCAGTGCCCTGACTAGCGGGAGAACTTACGAGCAGTACTTC
-	TRBJ1-5	-	TRBV6-6	CASSLGHGRNQPQHF	TGTGCCAGCAGCCTCGGACATGGCCGCAATCAGCCCCAGCATTTT
few	TRBJ2-1	-	TRBV5-6	CASSPDLGSYNEQFF	TGTGCCAGCAGTCCAGACCTTGGCTCCTACAATGAGCAGTTCTTC
-	TRBJ2-3	-	TRBV5-1	CASSLRGKSTDTQYF	TGCGCCAGCAGCTTACGAGGGAAGAGCACAGATACGCAGTATTTT
-	TRBJ2-1	TRBD1	TRBV7-8	CASSLRTGGLNEQFF	TGTGCCAGCAGCTTAAGGACAGGGGGTTTGAATGAGCAGTTCTTC
-	TRBJ1-3	-	TRBV7-2	CASSQMPGNTIYF	TGTGCCAGCAGCCAAATGCCCGGAAACACCATATATTTT